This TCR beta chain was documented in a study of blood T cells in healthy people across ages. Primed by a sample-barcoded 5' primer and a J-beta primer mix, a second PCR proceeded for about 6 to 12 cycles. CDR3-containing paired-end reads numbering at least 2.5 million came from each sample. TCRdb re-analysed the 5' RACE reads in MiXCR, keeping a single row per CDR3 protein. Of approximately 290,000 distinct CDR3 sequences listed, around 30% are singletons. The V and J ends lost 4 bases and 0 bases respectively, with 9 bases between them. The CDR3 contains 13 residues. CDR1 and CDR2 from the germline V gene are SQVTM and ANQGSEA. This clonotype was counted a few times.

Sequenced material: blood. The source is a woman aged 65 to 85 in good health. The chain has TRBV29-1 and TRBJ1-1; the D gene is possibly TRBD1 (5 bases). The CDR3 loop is CSVGNRMNTEAFF. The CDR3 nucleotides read TGCAGCGTTGGAAACAGGATGAACACTGAAGCTTTCTTT. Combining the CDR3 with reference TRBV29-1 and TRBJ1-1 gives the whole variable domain SAVISQKPSRDICQRGTSLTIQCQVDSQVTMMFWYRQQPGQSLTLIATANQGSEATYESGFVIDKFPISRPNLTFSTLTVSNMSPEDSSIYLCSVGNRMNTEAFFGQGTRLTVV.